One and the same sample provided the 18 T cell receptor beta chains below, sequenced in a study of cytomegalovirus exposure and HLA in healthy donors (TCRdb year 2017). To prepare the library, the immunoSEQ multiplex PCR assay was applied. A mixture of 60 forward primers for TCR Vbeta segments and 13 reverse primers for TCR Jbeta segments was used in the multiplex PCR. The source is immuneACCESS, and TCRdb retained only in-frame sequences with V and J called. Part of the clones is not carried over; for the studies checked, unresolved V genes explain less than half of this, and the remainder is unexplained. The table for this sample lists about 160,000 clones; 65% to 80% of them were counted only once. The ten largest clones take up 3% of the sample. Sequencing used PBMCs. The source is a woman between 45 and 60 years old in good health and CMV-seropositive.

The V call is TRBV5-1, the J call TRBJ1-1; 9 nucleotides align to TRBD1. The CDR3 sequence is 13 residues long. Losses at the gene ends were 4 bases for V and 10 bases for J; bases not matched to a gene: 8. Germline V gene data show CDR1 as SGHRS and CDR2 as YFSETQ. The chain's CDR3 is CASSPNMDRGAFF. DNA for the CDR3: TGCGCCAGCAGCCCCAATATGGACAGGGGAGCTTTCTTT.

The gene calls are TRBV16 and TRBJ1-3, with TRBD1 identical over 8 bases. CDR1 KGHSY and CDR2 FQNENV come from the germline V gene. The CDR3 totals 16 residues. Trimming at V came to 6 bases and at J to 2 bases, leaving 9 bases not matched to a gene. This chain's CDR3 is CASRRDRGGPGNTIYF. The CDR3 DNA sequence: TGTGCCAGCAGAAGAGACAGGGGAGGGCCTGGAAACACCATATATTTT.

The chain recombines TRBV5-1 with TRBJ1-1; D is uncertain. Germline V gene lookup returns CDR1 SGHRS and CDR2 YFSETQ. The V end was cut by 0 bases, the J end by 4 bases, with 19 bases between. This CDR3 is built from 17 residues. The CDR3 reads CASSLGETSSWPTEAFF. The CDR3 nucleotides read TGCGCCAGCAGCTTGGGGGAGACCTCCTCCTGGCCCACTGAAGCTTTCTTT. The complete variable domain, with remaining parts taken from reference TRBV5-1 and TRBJ1-1, reads KAGVTQTPRYLIKTRGQQVTLSCSPISGHRSVSWYQQTPGQGLQFLFEYFSETQRNKGNFPGRFSGRQFSNSRSEMNVSTLELGDSALYLCASSLGETSSWPTEAFFGQGTRLTVV.

V is TRBV19 and J is TRBJ1-1; a weak D match, TRBD1 (5 bases). This CDR3 is 16 amino acids long. The V end lost 1 base, the J end lost 4 bases, and 16 bases lay between the germline ends. Germline V lookup: CDR1 LNHDA, CDR2 SQIVND (reference sequence). The CDR3 sequence is CASSIGTPRGGTEAFF. DNA of the CDR3: TGTGCCAGTAGTATAGGCACACCGAGGGGAGGCACTGAAGCTTTCTTT.

The chain employs TRBV5-6 and TRBJ1-4; D perhaps matches TRBD1 (5 bases). CDR1 and CDR2 from the germline V gene are SGHDT and YYEEEE. V lost 5 bases, J lost 7 bases, and 12 bases lay in between. This CDR3 is built from 13 residues. CDR3 residues: CASRYRGGEKLFF. The CDR3 DNA is TGTGCCAGCAGATACCGGGGGGGTGAAAAACTGTTTTTT.

V usage is TRBV27 and J usage is TRBJ1-5; the match to TRBD1 covers 10 bases. The V and J ends lost 5 bases and 4 bases, in that order; junction bases with no gene match: 5. The CDR3 extends over 15 amino acids. Germline V CDR1 and CDR2: MNHEY, SMNVEV (reference sequence). For the CDR3, the DNA is TGTGCCAGCAGTCTCGGGACAGGGGTAAATCAGCCCCAGCATTTT. The encoded protein is CASSLGTGVNQPQHF.

The chain combines TRBV23-1 with TRBJ2-5; 11 nucleotides line up with TRBD1. TRBV23-1 is sorted into the ORF group, with uncertain function. CDR3 size: 17 residues. J gave up 3 bases and V 0 bases, and 6 bases lay outside the gene matches. The CDR3 nucleotides read TGCGCCAGCAGTCAATCAACCTCGGGACAGGGGGAAGAGACCCAGTACTTC. Translated: CASSQSTSGQGEETQYF.

This rearrangement joins TRBV2 to TRBJ2-6; maybe TRBD1 (5 bases). The CDR3 runs 18 residues. CDR1 SNHLY and CDR2 FYNNEI come from the germline V gene. Trimming pared 2 bases from V and 0 bases from J, leaving 14 bases between. CDR3 DNA: TGTGCCAGCAGTGAATTGGCAGGGTTATTCTCTGGGGCCAACGTCCTGACTTTC. Amino acid sequence: CASSELAGLFSGANVLTF.

This rearrangement joins TRBV4-1 to TRBJ1-4; 8 bases match TRBD1. CDR1 MGHRA and CDR2 YSYEKL come from the germline V gene. The CDR3 runs 17 residues. V gave up 2 bases and J gave up 6 bases; unmatched junction bases: 11. The DNA for the CDR3 is TGCGCCAGCAGCCAACTAGACAGGGGAGGAAACGATGAAAAACTGTTTTTT. Protein product: CASSQLDRGGNDEKLFF.

This sequence joins TRBV15 and TRBJ1-1; 7 nucleotides align to TRBD1. The CDR3 spans 13 residues. J gave up 9 bases and V 0 bases, and 4 bases lay outside the gene matches. CDR1 is LNHNV and CDR2 is YYDKDF in the germline V gene (reference sequence). The CDR3 is CATSRDLRGQAFF. The DNA of the CDR3 is TGTGCCACCAGCAGAGATCTGAGGGGGCAAGCTTTCTTT.

The genes are TRBV5-8 and TRBJ1-3; D possibly corresponds to TRBD1 (6 bases). Looked up from germline, CDR1 is SGHTS and CDR2 is YDEGEE. This CDR3 contains 15 residues. V was clipped by 1 base and J by 2 bases, with 10 bases between them. The CDR3 spells CASSLHAGAGNTIYF. The CDR3 DNA reads TGTGCCAGCAGCTTGCACGCAGGGGCTGGAAACACCATATATTTT.

The gene calls are TRBV15 and TRBJ2-7, with D possibly TRBD1 on 6 matching bases. CDR1 is LNHNV, CDR2 YYDKDF, per germline (reference sequence). The CDR3 runs to 13 residues. The V end was cut by 1 base, the J end by 5 bases, with 9 bases between. In DNA, the CDR3 is TGTGCCACCAGCAGAGTCAGGGGCAACGAGCAGTACTTC. Protein: CATSRVRGNEQYF.

The genes are TRBV11-2 and TRBJ1-2; D may be TRBD1 (6 bases). V was shortened by 4 bases and J by 6 bases, with 18 bases between the two germline ends. CDR3 length: 15 residues. CDR1 and CDR2 from the germline V gene are SGHAT and FQNNGV. DNA of the CDR3: TGTGCCAGCAGCTCCCCTAGGGGGAGATTAGATGGCTACACCTTC. Protein: CASSSPRGRLDGYTF.

The V gene is TRBV7-2, the J gene TRBJ1-2; 9 nucleotides align to TRBD1. The CDR3 is 16 amino acids. CDR1 and CDR2 (germline): SGHTA, FQGNSA. V shed 3 bases and J 4 bases; nucleotides not matched to a gene: 9. The CDR3, as DNA: TGTGCCAGCAGCTTGGACAGGGGAATTGTTAGCTATGGCTACACCTTC. Translation gives CASSLDRGIVSYGYTF.

The CDR3 DNA reads as TGTGCCAGCAGCGCAACAGGGGGCGCGAAGACCCAGTACTTC. It translates to CASSATGGAKTQYF. The rearrangement uses TRBV7-3 and TRBJ2-5; 9 bases align to TRBD1. The germline gives CDR1 SGHTA, CDR2 FQGTGA. The CDR3 is 14 residues long. The J segment lost 6 bases and the V segment lost 5 bases, leaving 7 bases of the junction unmatched. The full variable domain, with the rest looked up from reference TRBV7-3 and TRBJ2-5, is GAGVSQTPSNKVTEKGKYVELRCDPISGHTALYWYRQSLGQGPEFLIYFQGTGAADDSGLPNDRFFAVRPEGSVSTLKIQRTERGDSAVYLCASSATGGAKTQYFGPGTRLLVL.

The rearrangement links TRBV5-4 to TRBJ1-3, with 7 bases fitting TRBD1. The trim removed 4 bases at V and 2 bases at J, leaving 3 bases unmatched. This CDR3 has 14 amino acids. Germline CDR1 reads SGHNT; CDR2 reads YYREEE (reference sequence). The CDR3, as DNA: TGTGCCAGCAGCCGTGACAGGGCTGGAAACACCATATATTTT. Translating it yields CASSRDRAGNTIYF.

A remark on this clone: Other DNA sequences in this specimen translate into the identical CDR3. V is TRBV7-3 and J is TRBJ2-3; 12 bases agree with TRBD2. V trimming: 4 bases; J trimming: 3 bases; junction bases outside the gene matches: 2. Germline V lookup: CDR1 SGHTA, CDR2 FQGTGA. This CDR3 contains 15 residues. CDR3 in DNA: TGTGCCAGCAGCTCCGGACTAGCGGGAACAGATACGCAGTATTTT. Translated, it gives CASSSGLAGTDTQYF.

V gene TRBV5-4 combines with J gene TRBJ2-1, with 9 nucleotides matching TRBD2. The CDR3 extends over 16 amino acids. Germline lookup yields CDR1 SGHNT and CDR2 YYREEE (reference sequence). J was trimmed by 8 bases and V by 3 bases; bases with no gene match: 12. The CDR3 coding sequence is TGTGCCAGCAGCTCCGCTCAGCTAGCGGGGTTCGATGAGCAGTTCTTC. As protein: CASSSAQLAGFDEQFF.